This TCR beta chain emerged from a study of CD4 T cells in relation to SARS-CoV-2 and coronaviruses. The wider study: Crossreactive spike epitopes shared across donors were mapped to their HLA restriction.

Assay: immunoSEQ multiplex PCR; the TCRdb copy retains only in-frame clones and omits some. The sample contains under 25,000 clones, approximately 80% of which appear only once. V trimming: 5 bases; J trimming: 5 bases; junction bases outside the gene matches: 5. Germline assignment: CDR1 SNHLY and CDR2 FYNNEI. CDR3 length: 14 amino acids. Unexposed donor CD4+ T cells date from 2011-2018, before the COVID-19 pandemic. The cells were cultured for over eight days before CD4+ T cells were isolated. Cells permitting, SARS-CoV-2 S/N and four cold-coronavirus spikes were tested on unexposed-donor CD4+ T cells. As to this clone: As yet, its antigen is unknown.

This sequence joins TRBV2 and TRBJ1-5; TRBD1 matches 8 bases. The sequencing sample was made of CD4+ T cells from PBMCs, cultured in vitro. The TCR was taken from a human donor in good health. The CDR3: CASSLTGEDQPQHF. For the CDR3, the DNA is TGTGCCAGCAGTCTGACAGGGGAGGATCAGCCCCAGCATTTT. Drawing the rest from reference TRBV2 and TRBJ1-5, the complete variable domain is EPEVTQTPSHQVTQMGQEVILRCVPISNHLYFYWYRQILGQKVEFLVSFYNNEISEKSEIFDDQFSVERPDGSNFTLKIRSTKLEDSAMYFCASSLTGEDQPQHFGDGTRLSIL.